This passage covers 32 T cell receptor beta chains from one sample sequenced in a study of shared clonotypes between healthy human individuals. Some clones are missing from TCRdb's copy, which holds only in-frame ones; the method was immunoSEQ multiplex PCR. The sample records about 600,000 clones, around 78% being singletons. The sample taken for sequencing was PBMCs. Every receptor here comes from a woman between 40 and 55 years old in good health. Some clones in this sample may be carry-over from other donors' samples.

Comments on this clone: This likely stems from a read error, as it lies one base from a far larger clone. The rearrangement uses TRBV18 and TRBJ2-7, with D possibly being TRBD2 (5 bases). The CDR3 is 13 residues long. Per the germline V gene, CDR1 is KGHSH and CDR2 is LQKENI. As DNA, the CDR3 is TGTGCCAGCGCACCCGCTCGGACTGGCGAGCAGTACTTC. This encodes CASAPARTGEQYF.

The sample holds many counts of this clone. The sample has other DNA sequences that encode this CDR3 too. The V gene is TRBV28, the J gene TRBJ2-7, with TRBD1 matching over 9 bases. Germline trimming cut 6 bases from V and 3 bases from J; bases unmatched to any gene: 0. Germline CDR1 reads MDHEN; CDR2 reads SYDVKM. The CDR3 loop spans 12 amino acids. The CDR3 coding sequence is TGTGCCAGCAGGGACAGGGGCTACGAGCAGTACTTC. Its protein product is CASRDRGYEQYF.

This clone has a count of ten or more. The rearrangement joins TRBV25-1 to TRBJ2-3, with D perhaps being TRBD1 or TRBD2 (5 bases each). Germline CDR1 is MGHDK and CDR2 is SYGVNS. V was clipped by 8 bases and J by 4 bases, with 13 bases between them. The CDR3 consists of 13 residues. The CDR3, as DNA: TGTGCCAGCGGCCTGGGGGTTCCAGATACGCAGTATTTT. Translation: CASGLGVPDTQYF.

CDR3 amino acids: CASSAGTGADGYTF. DNA of the CDR3: TGTGCCAGCAGTGCCGGGACAGGGGCCGATGGCTACACCTTC. The chain combines TRBV6-1 with TRBJ1-2, with 10 bases that match TRBD1. CDR3 length equals 14 residues. The V and J ends lost 4 bases and 6 bases, in that order; junction bases with no gene match: 5. Germline V gene sequence: CDR1 MNHNS, CDR2 SASEGT.

The chain recombines TRBV28 with TRBJ1-2, with TRBD1 matching 8 bases. Trimming cost V 2 bases and J 2 bases; bases outside gene matches: 4. This CDR3 region has 15 residues. CDR1 is MDHEN and CDR2 is SYDVKM in the germline V gene. The CDR3 sequence: CASSLIGTGNYGYTF. CDR3 coding DNA: TGTGCCAGCAGTTTAATAGGGACAGGAAACTATGGCTACACCTTC.

The rearrangement links TRBV10-1 to TRBJ2-1, with D perhaps TRBD1 or TRBD2 (6 bases each). The germline V gene has CDR1 WNHNN and CDR2 SYGVQD (reference sequence). The CDR3 runs 9 residues. The CDR3 sequence is CGGAVGQFF. The CDR3 bases are TGCGGGGGGGCGGTAGGGCAGTTCTTC.

The sample holds one count of this clone. The chain has TRBV4-2 and TRBJ2-2; 7 nucleotides agree with TRBD2. Germline V gene sequence: CDR1 LGHNA, CDR2 YNFKEQ. This CDR3 is 17 amino acids long. Germline trimming cut 0 bases from V and 1 base from J; bases unmatched to any gene: 5. CDR3 DNA: TGTGCCAGCAGCCAAGATTCATCGGGAGGGAACACCGGGGAGCTGTTTTTT. This gives the protein CASSQDSSGGNTGELFF.

This clone turned up a few times. A far more abundant clone sits one base away, making this likely a read error. The V and J genes are TRBV7-8 and TRBJ1-3; D unclear. The CDR3 covers 14 residues. CDR1 SGHVS and CDR2 FQNEAQ come from the germline V gene. Written as DNA, the CDR3 is TGTGCCAGCAGCTTATCCGTCTCTGGAAGCACCATATATTTT. Protein: CASSLSVSGSTIYF.

About this clone: The identical CDR3 is also encoded by other nucleotide sequences in the sample. The rearrangement uses TRBV19 and TRBJ2-1; D gene ambiguous. The V and J ends lost 3 bases and 5 bases respectively, with 8 bases between them. This CDR3 is 13 amino acids long. Germline lookup yields CDR1 LNHDA and CDR2 SQIVND (reference sequence). In DNA, the CDR3 is TGTGCCAGTAGTATCGGGCAGAACAATGAGCAGTTCTTC. This encodes CASSIGQNNEQFF.

This clone was seen only a few times. The same CDR3 can be traced to other DNA sequences in this sample. The rearrangement links TRBV28 to TRBJ1-5; D uncertain. Germline assignment: CDR1 MDHEN and CDR2 SYDVKM. The CDR3 is 12 amino acids. Trimming shortened V by 4 bases and J by 4 bases, and 5 bases separated the two germline ends. The CDR3 coding sequence is TGTGCCAGCAGTTCGCAGAATCAGCCCCAGCATTTT. This sequence encodes CASSSQNQPQHF.

The chain combines TRBV9 with TRBJ2-3, with TRBD2 matching 9 bases. The CDR3 has 16 residues. Germline-derived CDR1 and CDR2 are SGDLS and YYNGEE. J was trimmed by 1 base and V by 3 bases; bases with no gene match: 6. The CDR3 nucleotides are TGTGCCAGCAGCGATGGAGCGGGAGGCGGCACAGATACGCAGTATTTT. It translates to CASSDGAGGGTDTQYF.

The chain is built from TRBV29-1 and TRBJ2-3, with D unresolved. The germline CDR1 and CDR2 sequences are SQVTM and ANQGSEA. The CDR3 totals 12 residues. Trimming cost V 4 bases and J 4 bases, with 9 bases left between them. CDR3 loop: CSVAAGPDTQYF. DNA for the CDR3: TGCAGCGTTGCAGCTGGGCCAGATACGCAGTATTTT.

V and J are TRBV28 and TRBJ1-2, with 9 bases fitting TRBD1. Germline trimming cut 5 bases from V and 4 bases from J; bases unmatched to any gene: 11. Germline values: CDR1 MDHEN, CDR2 SYDVKM. CDR3 length: 16 residues. The CDR3 spells CASSTPGQGRIYGYTF. The CDR3 nucleotides are TGTGCCAGCAGTACCCCCGGACAGGGGAGAATCTATGGCTACACCTTC.

Notes on this clone: Distinct nucleotide sequences in the sample also encode this CDR3. The rearrangement joins TRBV18 to TRBJ2-1, with 7 bases that match TRBD1. With 2 bases clipped from V and 6 bases from J, the junction kept 1 base outside the gene matches. Germline CDR1 is KGHSH and CDR2 is LQKENI. The CDR3 has 13 amino acids. The CDR3 DNA is TGTGCCAGCTCACCATCAGGGGGCAATGAGCAGTTCTTC. It encodes CASSPSGGNEQFF.

This chain connects TRBV7-8 to TRBJ2-2; D not resolved. V lost 0 bases, J lost 8 bases, and 16 bases lay in between. The CDR3 is made up of 16 amino acids. CDR1 and CDR2 (germline): SGHVS, FQNEAQ. The CDR3 sequence is CASSLALTGPTGELFF. CDR3 sequence (DNA): TGTGCCAGCAGCTTAGCACTGACCGGGCCCACAGGGGAGCTGTTTTTT.

The chain links TRBV19 to TRBJ1-5; 7 nucleotides match TRBD1. The CDR3 is 15 amino acids. Trimming cost V 7 bases and J 0 bases; bases outside gene matches: 6. Germline V gives CDR1 LNHDA, CDR2 SQIVND (reference sequence). CDR3 nucleotides: TGTGCCAGTACCCCACAGGGGTATAGCAATCAGCCCCAGCATTTT. As protein: CASTPQGYSNQPQHF.

The chain couples TRBV28 to TRBJ2-1, with D tentatively TRBD2 (6 bases). Germline V gene data show CDR1 as MDHEN and CDR2 as SYDVKM. Between the trimmed V and J ends, which lost 7 bases and 8 bases, there was a span of 15 bases. The CDR3 covers 13 residues. CDR3 region: CASTLWGGDEQFF. Here the CDR3 DNA reads TGTGCCAGCACCCTCTGGGGAGGCGATGAGCAGTTCTTC.

The V call is TRBV5-6, the J call TRBJ2-1, with a possible D match to TRBD1 (6 bases). The CDR3 length is 14 residues. Trimming left V 1 base short and J 1 base short, with 6 bases between. Germline V gene sequence: CDR1 SGHDT, CDR2 YYEEEE. The CDR3 bases are TGTGCCAGCAGCTTGCAGGGGTCCTACAATGAGCAGTTCTTC. Translating it yields CASSLQGSYNEQFF.

V gene TRBV29-1 combines with J gene TRBJ1-2; D unresolved. The germline gives CDR1 SQVTM, CDR2 ANQGSEA. V was pared by 3 bases and J by 5 bases, with 7 bases between. The CDR3 is 11 residues long. For the CDR3, the DNA is TGCAGCGTTGATACGGGGTATGGCTACACCTTC. Translated: CSVDTGYGYTF.

The genes are TRBV27 and TRBJ2-1; D tentatively fits TRBD1 or TRBD2 (5 bases each). Trimming pared 3 bases from V and 0 bases from J, leaving 9 bases between. This CDR3 region has 15 residues. CDR1 MNHEY and CDR2 SMNVEV come from the germline V gene (reference sequence). CDR3 in DNA: TGTGCCAGCAGTTTTGGGGACGCCTCCTACAATGAGCAGTTCTTC. Amino acids: CASSFGDASYNEQFF.

This chain uses TRBV19 with TRBJ1-1; D is unresolved. The CDR3 sequence is 14 residues long. V was cut by 4 bases and J by 3 bases, with 12 bases left in between. Germline V CDR1 and CDR2: LNHDA, SQIVND (reference sequence). Here the CDR3 DNA reads TGTGCCAGTAGTACCCTAACACGGGACACTGAAGCTTTCTTT. This encodes CASSTLTRDTEAFF.

The chain has TRBV10-1 and TRBJ2-7, with 8 nucleotides matching TRBD2. Germline-derived CDR1 and CDR2 are WNHNN and SYGVQD (reference sequence). The J segment lost 6 bases and the V segment lost 5 bases, leaving 9 bases of the junction unmatched. This CDR3 has 14 residues. CDR3 DNA: TGCGCCAGCAGTCTCGGGACTAGTTCTTCCGAGCAGTACTTC. Amino acid sequence: CASSLGTSSSEQYF.

The rearrangement links TRBV18 to TRBJ1-5, with TRBD1 as a possible D gene (5 bases). Trimming shortened V by 2 bases and J by 6 bases, and 14 bases separated the two germline ends. The CDR3 runs 15 residues. In germline, CDR1 is KGHSH, CDR2 LQKENI. The CDR3 DNA follows: TGTGCCAGCTCACCAATGAGGGGCCAGGGTCAGCCCCAGCATTTT. It encodes CASSPMRGQGQPQHF.

The chain carries TRBV7-2 and TRBJ1-1; D gene uncertain. Trimming removed 1 base from V and 8 bases from J, with 14 bases in between. Germline loops: CDR1 SGHTA, CDR2 FQGNSA. CDR3 length: 14 amino acids. CDR3 amino acids: CASSLGEPLSEAFF. CDR3 in DNA: TGTGCCAGCAGCTTAGGGGAGCCCCTAAGCGAAGCTTTCTTT.

The chain uses TRBV29-1 and TRBJ2-7; 11 bases match TRBD2. The CDR3 spans 14 residues. V lost 6 bases to trimming and J lost 7 bases; unmatched junction nucleotides: 11. In germline, CDR1 is SQVTM, CDR2 ANQGSEA. CDR3 DNA: TGCAGCGTCTTTAGTAGCGGGAGGGCCGGGGAGCAGTACTTC. It translates to CSVFSSGRAGEQYF.

The chain carries TRBV5-1 and TRBJ2-4; 10 bases line up with TRBD1. The junction had 8 bases not matched to a gene; V was cut back by 4 bases and J by 7 bases. In germline, CDR1 is SGHRS, CDR2 YFSETQ. The CDR3 extends over 15 amino acids. CDR3 DNA: TGCGCCAGCAGCCGTGCCGGGACAGGGGCCAACATTCAGTACTTC. Translating it yields CASSRAGTGANIQYF.

The rearrangement links TRBV4-3 to TRBJ2-2, with D perhaps matching TRBD2 (7 bases). CDR3 length: 14 residues. The V end lost 3 bases, the J end lost 7 bases, and 12 bases lay between the germline ends. Germline CDR1 reads LGHNA; CDR2 reads YSLEER. The CDR3 sequence: CASSHRGADGELFF. CDR3 sequence (DNA): TGCGCCAGCAGCCATCGGGGGGCGGACGGGGAGCTGTTTTTT.

The chain joins TRBV14 to TRBJ2-1; TRBD1 matches at 11 bases. Germline CDR1 reads SGHDN; CDR2 reads FVKESK. The V segment lost 0 bases and the J segment 3 bases; nucleotides outside the gene matches: 7. This CDR3 contains 18 residues. The CDR3 is CASSQEGWGQGDYNEQFF. The CDR3 DNA is TGTGCCAGCAGCCAAGAGGGGTGGGGACAGGGGGACTACAATGAGCAGTTCTTC.

This chain links TRBV15 with TRBJ1-2, with 8 bases matching TRBD1. Germline V CDR1 and CDR2: LNHNV, YYDKDF (reference sequence). J lost 1 base, V lost 3 bases, and 7 bases had no gene match. The CDR3 totals 16 residues. Written as DNA, the CDR3 is TGTGCCACCAGCAGCAAGACAGGGGTAATTAACTATGGCTACACCTTC. Its protein product is CATSSKTGVINYGYTF.

In DNA form, the CDR3 reads TGCAGCGTTTTGACAGGGTCGTCCTACAATGAGCAGTTCTTC. Protein product: CSVLTGSSYNEQFF. The chain couples TRBV29-1 to TRBJ2-1; TRBD1 agrees at 7 bases. V shed 5 bases and J 1 base; nucleotides not matched to a gene: 5. Germline CDR1 reads SQVTM; CDR2 reads ANQGSEA. The length of the CDR3 is 14 residues.

A few counts support this clone. This rearrangement joins TRBV9 to TRBJ2-3; the D is unclear. CDR3 length equals 14 residues. Germline lookup yields CDR1 SGDLS and CDR2 YYNGEE. Trimming cost V 4 bases and J 1 base, with 10 bases left between them. CDR3 coding DNA: TGTGCCAGCAGCCCAAGGTCTCGCACAGATACGCAGTATTTT. Its translation: CASSPRSRTDTQYF.

The chain links TRBV2 to TRBJ1-1; tentatively, D is TRBD1 (5 bases). The CDR3 length is 12 residues. V was shortened by 8 bases and J by 7 bases, with 14 bases between the two germline ends. Germline CDR1 is SNHLY and CDR2 is FYNNEI. Here the CDR3 DNA reads TGTGCCAGCGGTGGAGGGGTCCGTGAAGCTTTCTTT. Protein sequence: CASGGGVREAFF.